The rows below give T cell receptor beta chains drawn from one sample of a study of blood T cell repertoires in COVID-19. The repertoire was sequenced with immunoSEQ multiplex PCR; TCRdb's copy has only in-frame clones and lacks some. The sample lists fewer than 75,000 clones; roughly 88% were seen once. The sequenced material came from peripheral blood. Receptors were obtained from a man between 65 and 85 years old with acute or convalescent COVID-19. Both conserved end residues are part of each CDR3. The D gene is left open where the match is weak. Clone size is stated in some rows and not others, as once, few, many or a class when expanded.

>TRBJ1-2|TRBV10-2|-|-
TGCGCCAGCAGTGGCCGAGGCAGTCGAATTCTTCGCTTGTATGGCTACACCTTC
CASSGRGSRILRLYGYTF
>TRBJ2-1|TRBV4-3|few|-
TGCGCCAGCAGCCCGGCCAGACATGCCTACAATGAGCAGTTCTTC
CASSPARHAYNEQFF
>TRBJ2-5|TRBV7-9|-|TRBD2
TGTGCGGGGGGACTACAAGAGACCCAGTACTTC
CAGGLQETQYF
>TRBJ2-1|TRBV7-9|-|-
TGTGCCAGCAGCTTAAAACGGGGGGCTTTTTACAATGAGCAGTTCTTC
CASSLKRGAFYNEQFF
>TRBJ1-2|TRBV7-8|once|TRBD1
TGTGCCAGCAGCTCCGGACAGGGGGCTCTCCATGGCTACACCTTC
CASSSGQGALHGYTF
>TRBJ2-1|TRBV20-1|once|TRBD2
TGCAGTGCTAGTGACCCGGTAGCGGGGCGGTACAATGAGCAGTTCTTC
CSASDPVAGRYNEQFF
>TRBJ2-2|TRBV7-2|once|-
TGTGCCAGCAGCAGGGGCAGGGGAGCGGCCGGGGAGCTGTTTTTT
CASSRGRGAAGELFF
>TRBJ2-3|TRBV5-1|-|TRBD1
TGCGCCAGCAGCTTGTGGACAGGGGCTAGCACAGATACGCAGTATTTT
CASSLWTGASTDTQYF
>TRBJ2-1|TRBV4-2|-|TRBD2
TGTGCCAGCAGCCAGGGACTAGCGGGGGGGGAGGATGAGCAGTTCTTC
CASSQGLAGGEDEQFF
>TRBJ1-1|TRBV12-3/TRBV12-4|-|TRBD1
TGTGCCAGCAATCCACAGGGGGGGTCTGAAGCTTTCTTT
CASNPQGGSEAFF
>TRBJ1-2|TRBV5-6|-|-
TGTGCCAGCAGCACCCAGGGTAAAGAGGATGGCTACACCTTC
CASSTQGKEDGYTF